This record concerns one TCR beta chain sequence. Its cognate antigen is unknown. Amplification yielded TCR beta CDR3 regions, with RNA transcripts as the source. First-round RT-PCR with HTBI primers amplified the TCR CDR3 region. MiXCR, applied by TCRdb to the multiplex PCR reads, yields one record per CDR3 protein. The table lists 300,000 to 450,000 distinct CDR3 sequences, roughly 20% of them singletons. The data belong to a study of T cells in Graves' hyperthyroidism and ophthalmopathy. Study at large: Prior to any treatment, at the point of initial diagnosis, peripheral blood was collected. Overall study findings and caveats: By a 13 V-J model, ophthalmopathy was set apart from stable hyperthyroidism.

Clinical symptoms, serum thyroxine, TRAb, thyroid ultrasound and orbital computed tomography informed diagnoses. V lost 3 bases and J lost 4, with 12 bases in between. This CDR3 region has 15 residues. Germline loops: CDR1 LNHDA, CDR2 SQIVND (reference sequence). Input material: blood. The TCR was taken from a woman aged 40 to 55 with Graves' ophthalmopathy. The rearrangement uses TRBV19 and TRBJ2-2, with a possible D match to TRBD2 (5 bases). CDR3 sequence: CASSIRDSGTGELFF. The CDR3 nucleotides are TGTGCCAGTAGTATCCGGGATTCCGGCACCGGGGAGCTGTTTTTT.